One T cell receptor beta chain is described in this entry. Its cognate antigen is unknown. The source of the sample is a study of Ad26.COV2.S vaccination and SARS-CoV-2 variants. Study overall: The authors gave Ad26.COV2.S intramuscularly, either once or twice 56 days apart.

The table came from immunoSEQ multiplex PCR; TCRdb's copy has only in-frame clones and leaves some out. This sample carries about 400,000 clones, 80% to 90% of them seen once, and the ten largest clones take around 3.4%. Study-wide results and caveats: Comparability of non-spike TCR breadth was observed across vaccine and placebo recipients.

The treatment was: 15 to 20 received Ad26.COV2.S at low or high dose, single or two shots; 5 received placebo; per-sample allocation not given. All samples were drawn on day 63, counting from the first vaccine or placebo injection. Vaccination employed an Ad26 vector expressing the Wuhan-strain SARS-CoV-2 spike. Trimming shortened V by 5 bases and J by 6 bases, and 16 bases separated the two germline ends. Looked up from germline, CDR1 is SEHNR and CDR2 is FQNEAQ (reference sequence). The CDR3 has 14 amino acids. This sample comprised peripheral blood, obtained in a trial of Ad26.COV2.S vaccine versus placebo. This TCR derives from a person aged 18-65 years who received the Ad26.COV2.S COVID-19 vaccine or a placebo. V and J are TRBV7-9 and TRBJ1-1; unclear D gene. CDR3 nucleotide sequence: TGTGCCAGCAGCCAATCGTCCGGGTTCGCTGAAGCTTTCTTT. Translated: CASSQSSGFAEAFF.